This TCR beta chain was profiled in a study of blood T cell repertoires in COVID-19. Overall study: Acute and convalescent COVID-19 samples came from the United States, Italy and Spain. T cells, B-cell-depleted T cells, or PBMCs supplied cDNA or gDNA.

The CDR3 has 12 residues. The germline V gene has CDR1 SNHLY and CDR2 FYNNEI. V lost 5 bases and J 8 bases, leaving 12 bases between the germline ends. Authors' methods: Reference gene primer amplification gave nucleated cell count estimates. Sequenced by immunoSEQ multiplex PCR; TCRdb stores in-frame clones only, minus some. V, J and clone size are those of that table, while D and trimming were read from the DNA. Found here are under 75,000 clones, about four fifths of them singletons; the top ten hold 28%. Sequencing was carried out using peripheral blood. This TCR was sampled from a woman older than 75 with active or convalescent COVID-19. The chain is built from TRBV2 and TRBJ1-2; tentative D call: TRBD1 (5 bases). CDR3 sequence: CASSTRTLGYTF. The CDR3 DNA follows: TGTGCCAGCAGTACGCGGACATTAGGCTACACCTTC.